These T cell receptor beta chains were read from a single sample in a study of control samples from healthy donors and cancer patients. Using immunoSEQ multiplex PCR, the repertoire was profiled, and TCRdb retains in-frame clones only, with some absent. The sample contains about 100,000 clones, around 89% of which appear only once. The source material was blood. The receptor set was obtained from a man aged 30-40 years in good health. The CDR3 runs from the conserved cysteine through the conserved F or W. D genes are given only for firm matches. The size field is filled for only some rows; it gives once, few, many or a size class.

v_call	d_call	clone_size	j_call	cdr3_aa	cdr3_nt
TRBV4-3	.	.	TRBJ1-3	CASSQDLGQTAGNTIYF	TGCGCCAGCAGCCAAGATCTCGGACAGACCGCTGGAAACACCATATATTTT
TRBV9	.	.	TRBJ1-2	CASSASGGMGGYTF	TGTGCCAGCAGCGCTAGTGGGGGAATGGGAGGCTACACCTTC
TRBV9	TRBD1	.	TRBJ2-5	CASSVEDRPNRETQYF	TGTGCCAGCAGCGTAGAGGACAGGCCAAACCGGGAGACCCAGTACTTC
TRBV6-1	.	.	TRBJ1-4	CASSEGLWGGKLFF	TGTGCCAGCAGTGAAGGGTTATGGGGGGGGAAACTGTTTTTT
TRBV29-1	.	.	TRBJ1-1	CSSARDPTEAFF	TGCAGCTCGGCCAGGGACCCTACTGAAGCTTTCTTT
TRBV30	TRBD2	.	TRBJ2-1	CAWSVLRGANEQFF	TGTGCCTGGAGTGTTCTGCGGGGGGCCAATGAGCAGTTCTTC
TRBV19	TRBD2	.	TRBJ2-7	CASTMSTSGSSYEQYF	TGTGCCAGTACCATGTCTACTAGCGGGAGCTCCTACGAGCAGTACTTC
TRBV30	TRBD2	.	TRBJ2-5	CAWMLAGGPGETQYF	TGTGCCTGGATGCTAGCGGGAGGGCCGGGGGAGACCCAGTACTTC
TRBV27	.	.	TRBJ2-7	CASRGKWDSYEQYF	TGTGCCAGCAGGGGTAAGTGGGACTCCTACGAGCAGTACTTC
TRBV12-3/TRBV12-4	.	.	TRBJ1-4	CASSYNQGEKLFF	TGTGCCAGCAGTTACAACCAGGGAGAAAAACTGTTTTTT
TRBV7-6	.	few	TRBJ2-6	CASSLVSAGSGANVLTF	TGTGCCAGCAGCTTAGTGTCGGCCGGCTCTGGGGCCAACGTCCTGACTTTC
TRBV6-5	.	.	TRBJ1-2	CASSYTGLTLLYGYTF	TGTGCCAGCAGTTACACAGGTCTCACCCTCCTATATGGCTACACCTTC
TRBV27	.	.	TRBJ1-3	CASSLAFQGISGNTIYF	TGTGCCAGCAGTTTAGCTTTCCAGGGAATCTCTGGAAACACCATATATTTT
TRBV6-5	TRBD1	.	TRBJ2-5	CASRQGPQTQYF	TGTGCCAGCAGACAGGGGCCACAGACCCAGTACTTC
TRBV30	.	.	TRBJ1-2	CAWSVSDGYTF	TGTGCCTGGAGTGTTTCAGACGGCTACACCTTC
TRBV7-8	TRBD2	.	TRBJ2-1	CASSIRAGGPYNEQFF	TGTGCCAGCAGCATACGAGCGGGAGGGCCCTACAATGAGCAGTTCTTC
TRBV11-2	.	.	TRBJ2-1	CASSLVASEGNEQFF	TGTGCCAGCAGCTTAGTAGCGAGTGAGGGCAATGAGCAGTTCTTC
TRBV28	.	.	TRBJ1-6	CASSFPTSSSSYNSPLHF	TGTGCCAGCAGTTTTCCTACCTCCAGTAGCTCCTATAATTCACCCCTCCACTTT
TRBV2	.	.	TRBJ2-7	CATWTNYEQYF	TGTGCCACATGGACTAACTACGAGCAGTACTTC
TRBV7-9	.	.	TRBJ1-2	CASSFRGAYGYTF	TGTGCCAGCAGCTTTCGGGGGGCCTATGGCTACACCTTC
TRBV4-2	.	.	TRBJ1-1	CASSQDRPGLNTEAFF	TGTGCCAGCAGCCAAGATCGACCAGGCCTGAACACTGAAGCTTTCTTT
TRBV3-1/TRBV3-2	TRBD2	once	TRBJ2-1	CASSQAGLAGDLYNEQFF	TGTGCCAGCAGCCAGGCTGGACTAGCGGGAGATCTCTACAATGAGCAGTTCTTC
TRBV28	TRBD1	.	TRBJ1-2	CASSPGQARYGYTF	TGTGCCAGCAGTCCGGGACAGGCCCGCTATGGCTACACCTTC
TRBV6-5	.	.	TRBJ1-1	CASSKRKGDTEAFF	TGTGCCAGCAGTAAGAGGAAGGGGGACACTGAAGCTTTCTTT
TRBV5-1	TRBD2	.	TRBJ2-3	CASSAGTNRTQYF	TGCGCCAGCAGCGCGGGGACTAACAGAACGCAGTATTTT
TRBV9	.	.	TRBJ2-3	CASSVGGRGTDTQYF	TGTGCCAGCAGCGTAGGAGGGCGGGGCACAGATACGCAGTATTTT
TRBV6-2/TRBV6-3	.	.	TRBJ1-5	CASSYLSTSNQPQHF	TGTGCCAGCAGTTATTTAAGTACAAGCAATCAGCCCCAGCATTTT
TRBV5-1	TRBD1	.	TRBJ2-2	CASSFGTGGNTGELFF	TGCGCCAGCAGCTTCGGGACAGGGGGTAACACCGGGGAGCTGTTTTTT
TRBV12-3/TRBV12-4	.	.	TRBJ2-1	CASSLILTEQFF	TGTGCCAGCAGTTTAATTCTAACAGAGCAGTTCTTC
TRBV12-3/TRBV12-4	.	.	TRBJ1-2	CASSSTNYGYTF	TGTGCCAGCAGTTCAACGAACTATGGCTACACCTTC
TRBV28	.	.	TRBJ1-5	CASSPARAGNQPQHF	TGTGCCAGCAGTCCCGCCCGGGCAGGGAATCAGCCCCAGCATTTT
TRBV25-1	.	.	TRBJ1-4	CASRDSTTNEKLFF	TGTGCCAGCAGAGACTCTACAACTAATGAAAAACTGTTTTTT
TRBV9	TRBD2	.	TRBJ2-3	CASSPSGGAGDTQYF	TGTGCCAGCAGCCCTAGCGGGGGGGCCGGAGATACGCAGTATTTT
TRBV12-3/TRBV12-4	.	.	TRBJ1-1	CASSLKAQAFF	TGTGCCAGCAGTTTAAAGGCGCAAGCTTTCTTT
TRBV12-3/TRBV12-4	.	once	TRBJ2-4	CASSFTRGKVAF	TGTGCCAGCAGTTTTACCCGAGGCAAAGTGGCCTTC
TRBV29-1	TRBD1	.	TRBJ1-1	CSFGTANTEAFF	TGCAGCTTTGGGACAGCGAACACTGAAGCTTTCTTT
TRBV25-1	.	.	TRBJ2-1	CASSNGQFEQFF	TGTGCCAGCAGTAACGGACAGTTTGAGCAGTTCTTC